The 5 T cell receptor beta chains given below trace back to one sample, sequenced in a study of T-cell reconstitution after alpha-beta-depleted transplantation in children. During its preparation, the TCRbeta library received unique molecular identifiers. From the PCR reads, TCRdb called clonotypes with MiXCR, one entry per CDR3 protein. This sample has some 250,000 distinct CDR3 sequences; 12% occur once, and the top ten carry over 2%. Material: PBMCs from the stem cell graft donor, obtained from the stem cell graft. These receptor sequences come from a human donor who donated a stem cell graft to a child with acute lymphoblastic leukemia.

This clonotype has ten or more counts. The CDR3 spells CASRDMNTEAFF. The CDR3 coding sequence is TGTGCCAGCCGAGACATGAACACTGAAGCTTTCTTT. The chain couples TRBV28 to TRBJ1-1; D not certain. The CDR3 contains 12 residues. V was shortened by 8 bases and J by 0 bases, with 7 bases between the two germline ends. Germline-derived CDR1 and CDR2 are MDHEN and SYDVKM.

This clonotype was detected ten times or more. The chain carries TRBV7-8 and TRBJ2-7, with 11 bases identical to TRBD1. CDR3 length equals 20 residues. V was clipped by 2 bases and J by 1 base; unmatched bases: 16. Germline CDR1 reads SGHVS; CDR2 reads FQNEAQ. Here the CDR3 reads CASSLTSGTGGAVGSYEQYF. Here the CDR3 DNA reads TGTGCCAGCAGCTTAACTTCCGGGACAGGGGGGGCCGTAGGGTCCTACGAGCAGTACTTC.

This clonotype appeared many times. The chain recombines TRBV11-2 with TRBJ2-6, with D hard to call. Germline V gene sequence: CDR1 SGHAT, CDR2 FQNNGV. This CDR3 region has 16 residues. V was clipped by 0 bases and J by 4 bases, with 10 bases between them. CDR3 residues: CASSLDLGRGANVLTF. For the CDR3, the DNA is TGTGCCAGCAGCTTAGATCTTGGCCGAGGGGCCAACGTCCTGACTTTC.

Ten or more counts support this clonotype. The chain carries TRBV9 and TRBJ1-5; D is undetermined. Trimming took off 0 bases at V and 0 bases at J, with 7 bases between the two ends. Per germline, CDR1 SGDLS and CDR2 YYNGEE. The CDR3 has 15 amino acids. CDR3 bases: TGTGCCAGCAGCGTAGACGGGTATAGCAATCAGCCCCAGCATTTT. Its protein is CASSVDGYSNQPQHF.

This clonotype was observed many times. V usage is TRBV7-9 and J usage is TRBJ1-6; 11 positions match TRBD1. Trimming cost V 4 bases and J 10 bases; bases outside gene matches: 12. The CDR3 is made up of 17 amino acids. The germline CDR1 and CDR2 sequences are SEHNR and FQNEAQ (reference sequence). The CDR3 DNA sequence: TGTGCCAGCAGCTCAAGCAATGCCGGGACAGGGGGGTCACCCCTCCACTTT. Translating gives CASSSSNAGTGGSPLHF.